This entry describes one TCR beta chain. Its specificity is unknown. The record originates from a study of CD8 T cells in ankylosing spondylitis. Overall study results and limits: Reports of some motif variants in reactive arthritis synovial fluid and blood predate this one. In peripheral blood, disease-linked CD8+ clones occurred at relatively low frequencies. Ankylosing spondylitis blood seemed to carry a telltale TCR beta motif made of about 8 highly homologous variants.

The germline CDR1 and CDR2 sequences are SGHNT and YYREEE (reference sequence). V lost 0 bases and J 1 base, leaving 9 bases between the germline ends. This CDR3 is built from 15 residues. By quantitative 5'-RACE with molecular barcodes, the TCR beta libraries were made. TCRdb independently ran MiXCR on the 5' RACE reads; one entry per CDR3 protein. The table shows roughly 150,000 distinct CDR3 sequences, with 6% to 8% occurring only once. This clonotype was obtained from a female donor with ankylosing spondylitis or in good health (not recorded which). Sequencing was performed on blood, either unsorted or a sorted T cell fraction (not recorded which). The V and J genes are TRBV5-4 and TRBJ2-3; a weak D match, TRBD2 (6 bases). Written as DNA, the CDR3 is TGTGCCAGCAGCTTGGAGGCTAGCGGCACAGATACGCAGTATTTT. It translates to CASSLEASGTDTQYF.